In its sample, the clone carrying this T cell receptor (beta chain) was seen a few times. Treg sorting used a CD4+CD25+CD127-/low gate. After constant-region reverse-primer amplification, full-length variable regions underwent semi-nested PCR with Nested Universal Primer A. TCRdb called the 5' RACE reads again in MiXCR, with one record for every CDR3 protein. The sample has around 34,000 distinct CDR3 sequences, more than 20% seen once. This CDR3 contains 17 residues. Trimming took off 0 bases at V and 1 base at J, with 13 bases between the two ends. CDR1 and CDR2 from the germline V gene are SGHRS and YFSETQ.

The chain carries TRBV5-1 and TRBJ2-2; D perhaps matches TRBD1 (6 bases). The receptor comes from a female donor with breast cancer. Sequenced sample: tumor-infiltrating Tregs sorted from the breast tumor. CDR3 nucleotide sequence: TGCGCCAGCAGCTTGGTAGAGGACAGCCAGAACACCGGGGAGCTGTTTTTT. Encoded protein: CASSLVEDSQNTGELFF.